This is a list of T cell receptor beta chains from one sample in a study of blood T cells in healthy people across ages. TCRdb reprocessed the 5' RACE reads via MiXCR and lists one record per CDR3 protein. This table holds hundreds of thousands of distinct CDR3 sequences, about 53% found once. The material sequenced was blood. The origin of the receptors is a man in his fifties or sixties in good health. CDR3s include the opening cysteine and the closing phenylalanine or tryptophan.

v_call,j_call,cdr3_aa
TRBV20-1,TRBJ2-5,CSARRAAQETQYF
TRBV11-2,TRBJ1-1,CASSVIMNTEAFF
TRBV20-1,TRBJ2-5,CSAGGGTDPILETQYF
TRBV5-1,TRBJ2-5,CASSRSGGLEETLYF
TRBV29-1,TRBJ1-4,CSVASQLNEKLFF
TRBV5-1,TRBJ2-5,CASSLGWRRSQETQYF
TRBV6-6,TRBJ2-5,CASSPPGAETQYF
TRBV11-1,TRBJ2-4,CANSLRGGSTKNIQYF
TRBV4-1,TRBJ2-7,CASSQDHGAEQYF
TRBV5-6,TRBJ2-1,CASSFEVGEQFF
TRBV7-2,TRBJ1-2,CASSDRLYGYTF
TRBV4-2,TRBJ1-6,CASSPPTGSGSPLHF
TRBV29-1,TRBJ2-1,CSVTSGIDNEQFF
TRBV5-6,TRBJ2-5,CASSFFDAETQYF
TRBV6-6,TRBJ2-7,CVHRAGGSYEQYF
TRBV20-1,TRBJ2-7,CSASGARGLLYEQYF
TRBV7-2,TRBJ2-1,CASSLYMARSYNEQFF
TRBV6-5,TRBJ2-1,CASSSPSNRQQFF
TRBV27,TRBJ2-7,CASSSLRAGLSSSYEQYF
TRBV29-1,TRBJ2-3,CSSGGDTQYF
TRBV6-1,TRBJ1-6,CASSGPGRSSYDSPLHF
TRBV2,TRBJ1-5,CASSEVRYSNQPQHF
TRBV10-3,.,CAISEFLGGAQETQYF
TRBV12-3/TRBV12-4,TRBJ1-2,CASSPQEGGYTF
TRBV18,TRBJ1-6,CASSRDSNYNSPLHF
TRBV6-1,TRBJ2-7,CASSEWKGYEQYF
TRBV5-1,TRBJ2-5,CASSLVAGGLQETQYF
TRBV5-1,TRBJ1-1,CASSLSGPNTEAFF
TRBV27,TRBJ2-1,CASSPGQIYNEQFF
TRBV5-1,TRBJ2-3,CASSLGTKQDTQYF
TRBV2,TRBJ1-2,CASTTTGGPTNYGYTF
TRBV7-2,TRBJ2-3,CASSRPGGFDTQYF
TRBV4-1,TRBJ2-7,CASSPQDRGAYEQYF
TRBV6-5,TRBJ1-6,CASRTGSSPLHF
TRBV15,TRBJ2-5,CATSMGSRQETQYF
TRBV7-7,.,CASSFSGGSSETQYF